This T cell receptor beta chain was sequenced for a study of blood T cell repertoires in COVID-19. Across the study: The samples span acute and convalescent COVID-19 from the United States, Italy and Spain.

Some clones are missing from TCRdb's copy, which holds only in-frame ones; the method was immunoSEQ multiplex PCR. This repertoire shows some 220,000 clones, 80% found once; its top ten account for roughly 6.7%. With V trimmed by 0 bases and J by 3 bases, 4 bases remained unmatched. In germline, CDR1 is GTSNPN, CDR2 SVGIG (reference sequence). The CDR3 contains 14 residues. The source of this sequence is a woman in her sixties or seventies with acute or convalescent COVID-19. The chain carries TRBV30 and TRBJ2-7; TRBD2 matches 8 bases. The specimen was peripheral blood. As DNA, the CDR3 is TGTGCCTGGAGTGTACAGGCGGGAGGCTACGAGCAGTACTTC. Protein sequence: CAWSVQAGGYEQYF.